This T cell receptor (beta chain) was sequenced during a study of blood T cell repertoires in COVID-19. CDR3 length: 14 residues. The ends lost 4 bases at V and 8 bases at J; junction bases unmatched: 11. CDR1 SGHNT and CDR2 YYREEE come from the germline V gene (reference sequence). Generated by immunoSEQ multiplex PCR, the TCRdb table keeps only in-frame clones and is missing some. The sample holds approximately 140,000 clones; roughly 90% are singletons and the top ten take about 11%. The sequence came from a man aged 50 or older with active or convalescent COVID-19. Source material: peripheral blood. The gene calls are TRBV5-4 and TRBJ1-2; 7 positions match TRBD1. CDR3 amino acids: CASSLATGQRGYTF. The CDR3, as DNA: TGTGCCAGCAGCCTGGCGACAGGGCAAAGGGGCTACACCTTC. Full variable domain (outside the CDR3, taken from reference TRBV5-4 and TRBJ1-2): ETGVTQSPTHLIKTRGQQVTLRCSSQSGHNTVSWYQQALGQGPQFIFQYYREEENGRGNFPPRFSGLQFPNYSSELNVNALELDDSALYLCASSLATGQRGYTFGSGTRLTVV.